This T cell receptor (beta chain) appears in the sequencing data of a study of T-cell reconstitution after alpha-beta-depleted transplantation in children. As it was prepared, the TCRbeta library received unique molecular identifiers. TCRdb re-called the PCR reads with MiXCR, one entry per CDR3 protein. The sample has 55,000 to 65,000 distinct CDR3 sequences; 44% are singletons. In its sample, this clonotype was seen a few times. Antigen: not known. In germline, CDR1 is MGHRA, CDR2 YSYEKL. V dropped 1 base and J dropped 4 bases, with 10 bases sitting between them. The CDR3 loop spans 14 amino acids. Notes on the study in general: Some patients' high day-60 TCRbeta diversity was attributed to recipient cells surviving conditioning. Reportedly, roughly two months post-transplant, alpha-beta T cells arose from several hundred expanded graft clones.

The sample was PBMCs, mostly from graft donor cells, taken 360 days after TCRalphabeta/CD19-depleted stem cell transplant. The J gene is TRBJ1-2, the V gene TRBV4-1, with D tentatively TRBD1 (5 bases). The receptor comes from a male patient between 10 and 17 years old who had a stem cell transplant for acute lymphoblastic leukemia, so the T cells may come from the graft donor. CDR3 region: CASSQAGSRYGYTF. The CDR3 nucleotides read TGCGCCAGCAGCCAAGCAGGGAGTCGCTATGGCTACACCTTC.